This T cell receptor (beta chain) originates from a study of graft-versus-host responses after intestinal transplantation. With regard to this clone: What it binds is unknown.

Measured with immunoSEQ multiplex PCR; TCRdb has only the in-frame clones, and not every one. The sample has approximately 80,000 clones; approximately 88% are singletons. This sequence was found in a human donor who received an intestinal transplant. The material sequenced was unstimulated CD4+ T cells sorted from spleen or lymph node cells, taken before intestinal transplant.

CDR3 sequence reads: CASSTAIGAQETQYF. The CDR3 DNA follows: TGCGCCAGCAGCACGGCAATAGGAGCTCAAGAGACCCAGTACTTC. The rearrangement uses TRBV5-1 and TRBJ2-5; D is unclear. Between the trimmed V and J ends, which lost 4 bases and 2 bases, there was a span of 15 bases. CDR1 SGHRS and CDR2 YFSETQ come from the germline V gene. The CDR3 is made up of 15 amino acids.